Reported below is one T cell receptor beta chain. The antigen this receptor binds is unknown. The read comes to an end 3 residues before the CDR3 does, leaving the germline J gene to fill in the end. The data are from a study of T cells in women clearing cervical HPV infection (dated by TCRdb to 2017 to 2018). About the full investigation: The cases were 20 to 25 women with histologically confirmed HPV16-related CIN3 or worse, and 2 of those women had invasive cancers. The controls were 25 to 30 women whose single incident HPV16 infection cleared within 12 months with no development of precancer or cancer. Case blood was taken at the visit when the lesion was first identified, whereas control blood was taken when infection was no longer detected. Among cases, blood sampling came a median of approximately 150 days after lesion detection, with an interquartile range of about 80 to 230 days. Since HLA typing was available for only a few women, HLA type could not be ruled out as a confounder. This exploratory proof-of-principle case-control study, nested within the Guanacaste HPV Natural History Study in Costa Rica, compared TCR repertoires among women with different cervical HPV16 outcomes. Cases and controls were matched on year of sample collection and on age within five years. Median age was roughly 32 years in cases versus roughly 37 in controls, and baseline characteristics did not differ significantly. In the parent cohort, approximately 9,900 women aged 18 or older were enrolled in Guanacaste, Costa Rica, during about 1992 to 1994 and then followed for under 9 years. Five blinded duplicates per group were added as quality controls, so that 60 or so samples were obtained: 50 or so participants and about 10 replicates.

Every participant had a single incident cervical HPV16 infection, and prevalent HPV16 infections were excluded. Cervical HPV DNA was detected with MY09/MY11 PCR, and genotyping was done with dot-blot hybridization. Roughly 15 mL of heparinized blood was centrifuged, after which the buffy coat was aliquoted, frozen at -30 degrees C, and then stored at -80 degrees C. QIAGEN kits were used to extract genomic DNA from buffy coat specimens. Overall study outcomes, separate from this receptor: TRBV6-7 relative abundance was lower in cases than in controls (approximately 0.11% versus 0.16%; Bonferroni P = 0.0008). Across sequencing depths, CIN3+ cases showed significantly higher TCR repertoire richness than controls, but evenness did not differ between the groups. By combining richness with V gene abundances, random forest classifiers separated cases from controls with an estimated AUC of about 0.82. Because T-cell numbers per sample were unknown, differences in richness could reflect varying T-cell content rather than repertoire biology. Because of the cross-sectional design, the study could not determine whether the associations came before infection or resulted from infection, and neither effector/memory subsets nor HPV-specific T cells were isolated.

TCR beta CDR3 regions were amplified by multiplex PCR from an average of about 1,100 ng genomic DNA per sample using the immunoSEQ assay. Primer bias was corrected in the assay by using a complete synthetic TCR repertoire to establish an amplification baseline. Amplicons were sequenced on the Illumina platform. On the study's bioinformatics: Error correction of the sequences involved clustering with frequency ratios plus a modified nearest-neighbor algorithm, after which the sequences were analyzed in the immunoSEQ Analyzer using IMGT gene definitions. At each rarefaction depth, TCR richness and evenness were averaged across 20 rarefaction repeats, and samples with fewer sequences than that depth were excluded. Wilcoxon rank sum tests with FDR correction were used to compare relative abundances of V, D and J genes between the groups. Blinded duplicates gave an intraclass correlation of 95.6% for TCR richness and an average of about 76% across about 65 gene segments. Sourced from immuneACCESS, this table was stored by TCRdb with only in-frame sequences that have V and J called. A share of the clones is absent; for the studies checked, an unresolved V gene accounts for under half, and the remainder has no known explanation. The V and J calls and clone size were taken over from that table, and D and trimming were inferred from the DNA. The sample table gives more than 25,000 clones. Approximately 10% of the sample is in the top ten clones.

The CDR3 holds 16 amino acids from the cysteine to the phenylalanine. The CDR3 was read in part: 39 bases, with the frame set at base 1. Sequences KGHSH (CDR1) and LQKENI (CDR2) are obtained from the germline V gene. This clonotype originated in a woman aged 18-70 years with a cervical HPV16 infection that either progressed to CIN3+ or cleared (not recorded which). The sequence joins TRBV18 to TRBJ1-2; TRBD1 is a possible D gene, resting on 6 matching bases. Sequencing was performed on blood buffy coat. The sequenced CDR3 bases are TGTGCCAGCTCACCTATCTACAGGGCCTCCAACAATGAC. Its protein is CASSPIYRASNND. The CDR3 reads in full as CASSPIYRASNNDYTF. The CDR3, completed at both ends by the reference TRBV18 and TRBJ1-2 genes, gives the full variable domain NAGVMQNPRHLVRRRGQEARLRCSPMKGHSHVYWYRQLPEEGLKFMVYLQKENIIDESGMPKERFSAEFPKEGPSILRIQQVVRGDSAAYFCASSPIYRASNNDYTFGSGTRLTVV.